This entry lists 27 T cell receptor beta chains sequenced from one sample in a study of shared clonotypes between healthy human individuals. Sequencing used immunoSEQ multiplex PCR; TCRdb keeps in-frame clones, though not all of them. Among more than 550,000 clones listed, 72% were seen once. Sequenced sample: memory CD4+ T cells sorted from blood. Subset here: CD45RA-negative fraction. The source of these receptors is a woman aged 25 to 45 in good health.

The chain recombines TRBV5-1 with TRBJ1-2, with 7 bases fitting TRBD1. J was trimmed by 8 bases and V by 4 bases; bases with no gene match: 8. The V gene's germline CDR1 is SGHRS and CDR2 YFSETQ. The CDR3 runs 13 residues. The chain's CDR3 is CASSSTGERGYTF. CDR3 in DNA: TGCGCCAGCAGCAGTACAGGGGAGCGGGGCTACACCTTC. The variable domain in full, completed from reference TRBV5-1 and TRBJ1-2, reads KAGVTQTPRYLIKTRGQQVTLSCSPISGHRSVSWYQQTPGQGLQFLFEYFSETQRNKGNFPGRFSGRQFSNSRSEMNVSTLELGDSALYLCASSSTGERGYTFGSGTRLTVV.

This chain joins TRBV27 and TRBJ2-7; TRBD2 agrees at 11 bases. V lost 5 bases and J lost 1; bases outside the gene matches: 7. Germline V gene data show CDR1 as MNHEY and CDR2 as SMNVEV (reference sequence). This CDR3 comprises 16 residues. CDR3 nucleotide sequence: TGTGCCAGCAGTCGCCTACTAGCGGGGGTTTCCTACGAGCAGTACTTC. Encoded protein: CASSRLLAGVSYEQYF.

The chain couples TRBV7-3 to TRBJ2-6; D remains ambiguous. Trimming cost V 5 bases and J 12 bases, with 8 bases left between them. Per the germline V gene, CDR1 is SGHTA and CDR2 is FQGTGA. This CDR3 region has 11 residues. CDR3: CASSIQSVLTF. The DNA for the CDR3 is TGTGCCAGCAGCATCCAGTCCGTCCTGACTTTC.

The rearrangement joins TRBV4-1 to TRBJ2-7, with TRBD2 matching 16 bases. The CDR3 has 20 amino acids. Germline V CDR1 and CDR2: MGHRA, YSYEKL. Trimming at V came to 4 bases and at J to 2 bases, leaving 14 bases not matched to a gene. The CDR3 DNA reads as TGCGCCAGCAGCCTCCGGGGCACCCTCGGGACTAGCGGGAGGGCCTACGAGCAGTACTTC. The encoded protein is CASSLRGTLGTSGRAYEQYF.

This clone has a single count. The chain uses TRBV5-1 and TRBJ2-1; 11 bases fit TRBD2. After removal of 2 bases from V and 9 bases from J, the junction contained 7 bases not matched to a gene. The CDR3 spans 15 residues. Germline CDR1 SGHRS, CDR2 YFSETQ. In DNA form, the CDR3 reads TGCGCCAGCAGCTTCACTAGCGGGAGTTTCCGTGAGCAGTTCTTC. This translates into CASSFTSGSFREQFF.

The CDR3 DNA reads as TGTGCCAGCACCTCTTCGACAGGGAGCACTGAAGCTTTCTTT. It translates to CASTSSTGSTEAFF. The V call is TRBV11-2, the J call TRBJ1-1; TRBD1 agrees at 7 bases. Germline CDR1 reads SGHAT; CDR2 reads FQNNGV. This CDR3 has 14 amino acids. J lost 4 bases, V lost 7 bases, and 9 bases had no gene match. The variable domain in full, with the rest retrieved from reference TRBV11-2 and TRBJ1-1, is EAGVAQSPRYKIIEKRQSVAFWCNPISGHATLYWYQQILGQGPKLLIQFQNNGVVDDSQLPKDRFSAERLKGVDSTLKIQPAKLEDSAVYLCASTSSTGSTEAFFGQGTRLTVV.

Only a few counts were recorded for this clone. Other nucleotide sequences in the sample specify the same CDR3. CDR3 DNA sequence: TGCGCCAGCAGCTTAGGTCCAAATCAGCCCCAGCATTTT. Encoded protein: CASSLGPNQPQHF. The gene calls are TRBV5-1 and TRBJ1-5; D not resolved. CDR3 length: 13 amino acids. Germline V gives CDR1 SGHRS, CDR2 YFSETQ. V lost 2 bases to trimming and J lost 4 bases, with 7 bases between them. Using reference TRBV5-1 and TRBJ1-5 for the parts outside the CDR3, the full variable domain is KAGVTQTPRYLIKTRGQQVTLSCSPISGHRSVSWYQQTPGQGLQFLFEYFSETQRNKGNFPGRFSGRQFSNSRSEMNVSTLELGDSALYLCASSLGPNQPQHFGDGTRLSIL.

Concerning this clone itself: This may stem from a read error, because a much larger clone lies one nucleotide away. The V call is TRBV7-2, the J call TRBJ2-1; D call uncertain. V lost 3 bases and J lost 0, with 9 bases in between. From germline, CDR1 is SGHTA and CDR2 FQGNSA. CDR3 length equals 15 residues. The CDR3 region is CASSLGLSSYNEQFF. Here the CDR3 DNA reads TGTGCCAGCAGCTTGGGGTTAAGCTCCTACAATGAGCAGTTCTTC.

This sequence joins TRBV11-3 and TRBJ2-1; D is tentatively TRBD1 or TRBD2 (7 bases each). Trimming stripped 5 bases from V and 7 bases from J, with 12 bases between. This CDR3 contains 13 residues. CDR1 and CDR2 from the germline V gene are SGHNT and YENEEA. CDR3 region: CASSRQGGNEQFF. CDR3 bases: TGTGCCAGCAGCCGCCAGGGGGGGAATGAGCAGTTCTTC.

This sequence joins TRBV7-8 and TRBJ2-7; the D is unclear. Trimming stripped 1 base from V and 0 bases from J, with 10 bases between. CDR1 is SGHVS, CDR2 FQNEAQ, per germline. This CDR3 is built from 15 residues. CDR3 region: CASSLVPRSSYEQYF. The CDR3 DNA sequence: TGTGCCAGCAGCTTAGTCCCACGGAGCTCCTACGAGCAGTACTTC.

This clone was seen a handful of times. The chain employs TRBV5-8 and TRBJ2-7; unclear D gene. Deletions cut 6 bases from V and 0 bases from J, with 13 bases between. The CDR3 sequence is 14 residues long. From germline, CDR1 is SGHTS and CDR2 YDEGEE. The CDR3 DNA is TGTGCCAGCACCCTCGGCTGGAGCTCCTACGAGCAGTACTTC. Translated, it gives CASTLGWSSYEQYF.

This clone was found once. This sequence joins TRBV7-3 and TRBJ2-3; maybe TRBD2 (5 bases). The CDR3 is 14 residues long. CDR1 and CDR2 from the germline V gene are SGHTA and FQGTGA. V was trimmed by 6 bases and J by 2 bases, leaving 12 bases between them. The CDR3 DNA sequence: TGTGCCAGCAGGGAGGACGCCAACACAGATACGCAGTATTTT. Its protein product is CASREDANTDTQYF.

This clone is a singleton in its sample. This rearrangement joins TRBV2 to TRBJ2-2; 9 bases align to TRBD2. This CDR3 region has 15 residues. Unmatched junction bases numbered 7, after V lost 7 bases and J lost 4 bases. CDR1 and CDR2 (germline): SNHLY, FYNNEI. The chain's CDR3 is CASTGGLAATGELFF. DNA for the CDR3: TGTGCCAGCACTGGGGGACTAGCAGCCACCGGGGAGCTGTTTTTT.

About this clone: Other DNA sequences in this sample translate to the same CDR3. This chain uses TRBV29-1 with TRBJ2-7, with D hard to call. Trimming pared 4 bases from V and 3 bases from J, leaving 7 bases between. CDR1 and CDR2 from the germline V gene are SQVTM and ANQGSEA. This CDR3 is 11 amino acids long. The DNA for the CDR3 is TGCAGCGTTGTGTCAGACTACGAGCAGTACTTC. Amino acids: CSVVSDYEQYF.

This chain connects TRBV5-1 to TRBJ2-2; no definite D call. CDR1 is SGHRS and CDR2 is YFSETQ in the germline V gene. Trimming took 0 bases from V and 2 from J, leaving 11 bases between them. This CDR3 is built from 16 residues. The DNA for the CDR3 is TGCGCCAGCAGCTTGGATGGTAGACCCAACACCGGGGAGCTGTTTTTT. This codes for CASSLDGRPNTGELFF.

The J gene is TRBJ2-5, the V gene TRBV2; TRBD2 aligns across 7 bases. This CDR3 is built from 14 residues. J was trimmed by 5 bases and V by 1 base; bases with no gene match: 4. CDR1 is SNHLY and CDR2 is FYNNEI in the germline V gene. CDR3 nucleotide sequence: TGTGCCAGCAGTGAAGTTGCGGGAGATGAGACCCAGTACTTC. Amino acids: CASSEVAGDETQYF. Supplemented by reference TRBV2 and TRBJ2-5, the full variable domain reads EPEVTQTPSHQVTQMGQEVILRCVPISNHLYFYWYRQILGQKVEFLVSFYNNEISEKSEIFDDQFSVERPDGSNFTLKIRSTKLEDSAMYFCASSEVAGDETQYFGPGTRLLVL.

This chain uses TRBV2 with TRBJ1-5, with 7 bases lining up with TRBD1. The CDR3 has 14 residues. V trimming: 4 bases; J trimming: 4 bases; junction bases outside the gene matches: 4. Germline V CDR1 and CDR2: SNHLY, FYNNEI. The CDR3 bases are TGTGCCAGCAGTGCGGGACAGAATAATCAGCCCCAGCATTTT. Protein sequence: CASSAGQNNQPQHF.

In nucleotides, the CDR3 is TGCGCCAGCAGCCGACAAAACGAAGCCGGGGAGCTGTTTTTT. It translates to CASSRQNEAGELFF. V usage is TRBV4-1 and J usage is TRBJ2-2; D remains ambiguous. CDR1 is MGHRA and CDR2 is YSYEKL in the germline V gene. The CDR3 length is 14 residues. Trimming cost V 4 bases and J 6 bases, with 12 bases left between them.

The V and J genes are TRBV9 and TRBJ2-1, with 8 bases matching TRBD2. V dropped 4 bases and J dropped 4; count of bases not matched to a gene: 10. Germline values: CDR1 SGDLS, CDR2 YYNGEE. The CDR3 length is 16 residues. CDR3 coding DNA: TGTGCCAGCAGCCCTACCCTAGCGGGCCCTTACAATGAGCAGTTCTTC. This sequence encodes CASSPTLAGPYNEQFF.

The rearrangement links TRBV6-6 to TRBJ1-5, with a possible D match to TRBD1 (5 bases). The CDR3 totals 14 residues. Germline V gene sequence: CDR1 MNHNY, CDR2 SVGAGI (reference sequence). V lost 6 bases and J 0 bases, leaving 9 bases between the germline ends. The DNA of the CDR3 is TGTGCCAGCAGCCAGGGTTATAGCAATCAGCCCCAGCATTTT. Its translation: CASSQGYSNQPQHF.

The chain combines TRBV29-1 with TRBJ2-2; D remains unclear. Looked up from germline, CDR1 is SQVTM and CDR2 is ANQGSEA. Trimming removed 3 bases at V and 4 bases at J, with 3 bases between. The CDR3 has 11 residues. The CDR3 here is CSVDATGELFF. The CDR3 DNA is TGCAGCGTTGATGCCACCGGGGAGCTGTTTTTT.

The CDR3 nucleotides are TGTGCCAGCAGTTTATTCCCGGGAAACACCATATATTTT. Translation gives CASSLFPGNTIYF. This chain joins TRBV28 and TRBJ1-3; D uncertain. The CDR3 length is 13 residues. Germline lookup yields CDR1 MDHEN and CDR2 SYDVKM. V was clipped by 1 base and J by 4 bases, with 5 bases between them.

This clone appeared a few times. Other DNA sequences in this sample translate to the same CDR3. This chain links TRBV5-1 with TRBJ2-1, with unresolved D. CDR3 size: 15 residues. V was clipped by 2 bases and J by 0 bases, with 9 bases between them. Per the germline V gene, CDR1 is SGHRS and CDR2 is YFSETQ. The CDR3: CASSLASSSYNEQFF. The CDR3 region has the DNA TGCGCCAGCAGCTTAGCCAGTTCCTCCTACAATGAGCAGTTCTTC.

CDR3 nucleotides: TGTGCCAGCTCAAACCAAAGGGTCTACGAGCAGTACTTC. Its translation: CASSNQRVYEQYF. This rearrangement joins TRBV18 to TRBJ2-7; D is ambiguous. Germline assignment: CDR1 KGHSH and CDR2 LQKENI. CDR3 length: 13 residues. Trimming took 5 bases from V and 3 from J, leaving 11 bases between them.

This chain uses TRBV7-2 with TRBJ2-5; D possibly corresponds to TRBD2 (5 bases). Looked up from germline, CDR1 is SGHTA and CDR2 is FQGNSA. The CDR3 is made up of 14 amino acids. Trimming pared 5 bases from V and 3 bases from J, leaving 13 bases between. The CDR3 region is CASSRSRGKETQYF. The CDR3 DNA reads as TGTGCCAGCAGCCGCAGTCGAGGGAAAGAGACCCAGTACTTC. The whole variable domain, filled in from reference TRBV7-2 and TRBJ2-5, reads GAGVSQSPSNKVTEKGKDVELRCDPISGHTALYWYRQSLGQGLEFLIYFQGNSAPDKSGLPSDRFSAERTGGSVSTLTIQRTQQEDSAVYLCASSRSRGKETQYFGPGTRLLVL.

V and J are TRBV7-2 and TRBJ2-2, with D maybe TRBD2 (5 bases). The CDR3 is 16 amino acids. Germline values: CDR1 SGHTA, CDR2 FQGNSA. The V gene lost 5 bases and the J gene lost 0 bases, with 13 bases spanning the gap. For the CDR3, the DNA is TGTGCCAGCAGCCTATGGACTCAACCGAACACCGGGGAGCTGTTTTTT. It translates to CASSLWTQPNTGELFF. Based on the CDR3 plus reference TRBV7-2 and TRBJ2-2, the full variable domain is GAGVSQSPSNKVTEKGKDVELRCDPISGHTALYWYRQSLGQGLEFLIYFQGNSAPDKSGLPSDRFSAERTGGSVSTLTIQRTQQEDSAVYLCASSLWTQPNTGELFFGEGSRLTVL.

The chain carries TRBV28 and TRBJ2-5; D call uncertain. Germline CDR1 and CDR2: MDHEN and SYDVKM. V was clipped by 4 bases and J by 4 bases, with 10 bases between them. The CDR3 runs 13 residues. The CDR3 region has the DNA TGTGCCAGCAGTTCCAGTGGTTCAGAGACCCAGTACTTC. It codes for CASSSSGSETQYF.